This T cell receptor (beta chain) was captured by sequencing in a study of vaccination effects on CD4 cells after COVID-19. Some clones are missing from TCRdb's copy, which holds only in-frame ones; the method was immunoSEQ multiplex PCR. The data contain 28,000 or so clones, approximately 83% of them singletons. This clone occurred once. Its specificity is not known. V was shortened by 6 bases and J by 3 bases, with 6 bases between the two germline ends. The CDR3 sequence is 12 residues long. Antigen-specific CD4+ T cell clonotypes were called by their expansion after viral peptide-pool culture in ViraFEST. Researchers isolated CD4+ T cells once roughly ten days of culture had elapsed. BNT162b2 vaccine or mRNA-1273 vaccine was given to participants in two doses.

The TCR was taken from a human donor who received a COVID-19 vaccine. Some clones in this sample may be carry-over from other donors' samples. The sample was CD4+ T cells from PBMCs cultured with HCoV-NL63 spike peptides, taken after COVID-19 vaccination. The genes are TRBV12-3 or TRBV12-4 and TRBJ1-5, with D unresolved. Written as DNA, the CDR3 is TGTGCCAGCAGAAAAACCAATCAGCCCCAGCATTTT. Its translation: CASRKTNQPQHF.